This entry features one TCR beta chain sequence. CDR1 and CDR2 from the germline V gene are KGHSH and LQKENI. With 0 bases removed from V and 6 bases from J, the gap between germline ends came to 8 bases. CDR3 length: 14 residues. The sample originates from a study of blood T cell repertoires in COVID-19. As for the study in general: Donors in the United States, Italy and Spain gave samples during acute or convalescent COVID-19. Sources were T cells, B-cell-depleted T cells, or PBMCs; the material itself was cDNA or gDNA.

In the source study's methods: How many nucleated cells were present was estimated from reference gene primer amplification. Only in-frame clones appear in the TCRdb table, and some are missing; sequencing was by immunoSEQ multiplex PCR. V and J calls and clone size follow that table, whereas D and trimming were derived from the DNA. The sample holds approximately 180,000 clones, about 87% seen once. Seattle patient enrollment occurred during active infection, with longitudinal follow-up thereafter. The TCR sequence derives from a woman in her 70s with COVID-19, enrolled during active disease. Sequenced: peripheral blood. This chain connects TRBV18 to TRBJ2-2; D call uncertain. The CDR3 protein is CASSPPNTAGELFF. CDR3 coding DNA: TGTGCCAGCTCACCACCGAATACGGCCGGGGAGCTGTTTTTT.